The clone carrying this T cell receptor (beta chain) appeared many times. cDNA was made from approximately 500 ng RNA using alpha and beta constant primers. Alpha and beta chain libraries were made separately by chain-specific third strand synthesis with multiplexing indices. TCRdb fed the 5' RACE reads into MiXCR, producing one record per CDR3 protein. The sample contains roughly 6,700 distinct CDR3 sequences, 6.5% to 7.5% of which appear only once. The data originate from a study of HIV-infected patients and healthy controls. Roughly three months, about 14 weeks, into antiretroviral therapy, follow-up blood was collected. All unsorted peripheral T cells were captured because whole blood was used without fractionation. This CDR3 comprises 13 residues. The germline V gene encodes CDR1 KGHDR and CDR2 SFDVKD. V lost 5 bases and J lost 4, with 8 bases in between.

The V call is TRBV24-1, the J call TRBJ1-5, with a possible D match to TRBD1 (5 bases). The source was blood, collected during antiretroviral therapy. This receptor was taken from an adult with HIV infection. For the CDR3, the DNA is TGTGCCACCAGTGGACAGCCAAATCAGCCCCAGCATTTT. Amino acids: CATSGQPNQPQHF.